The clone carrying this T cell receptor (beta chain) was detected only a few times. Its matching antigen is unknown. The entry originates in a study of vaccination and CD4 T cells after COVID-19. Treatment defined: approximately 11-day PBMC culture with coronavirus spike peptide pools or control peptides (ViraFEST assay). The CDR3 length is 16 residues. The ends were cut back, 0 bases at V and 3 bases at J, with 15 bases in the middle. Germline V gives CDR1 DFQATT, CDR2 SNEGSKA (reference sequence). CD4+ T cells that had been cultured provided DNA sequenced with the Oncomine TCR Beta short-read assay. MiXCR, run by TCRdb on the PCR reads, gives a single entry per CDR3 protein. The sample shows roughly 4,200 distinct CDR3 sequences, about 71% of them seen only once.

The sample taken for sequencing was CD4+ T cells from blood, cultured in vitro. The sequence was obtained from a human donor who had recovered from COVID-19. This chain connects TRBV20-1 to TRBJ1-5; possible D gene TRBD1, 6 bases. The CDR3 loop is CSARDEAGQINQPQHF. CDR3 nucleotide sequence: TGCAGTGCTAGAGATGAGGCCGGACAGATCAATCAGCCCCAGCATTTT.